This T cell receptor (beta chain) came from a study of blood T cell repertoires in COVID-19. Study overall: Researchers got acute and convalescent COVID-19 samples from the United States, Italy and Spain. From T cells, B-cell-depleted T cells, or PBMCs came the material, which was cDNA or gDNA.

In the original processing: By means of reference gene primer amplification, nucleated cell counts were estimated. Libraries were prepared by immunoSEQ multiplex PCR; TCRdb keeps only in-frame clonotypes and omits some of them. Clonal size and the V and J genes are those of that table, whereas D and trimming came from the DNA. The sample shows under 250,000 clones, around 81% of them seen only once. The V end lost 3 bases, the J end lost 2 bases, and 18 bases lay between the germline ends. CDR1 and CDR2 from the germline V gene are KGHDR and SFDVKD. This CDR3 spans 17 amino acids. The source is a woman aged 70-85 years with acute or convalescent COVID-19. The sample consisted of peripheral blood. The rearrangement links TRBV24-1 to TRBJ2-5, with D maybe TRBD2 (6 bases). This CDR3 reads CATSDGTSLAWQETQYF. CDR3 sequence (DNA): TGTGCCACCAGTGATGGGACGTCTCTAGCGTGGCAAGAGACCCAGTACTTC.